The 2 T cell receptor beta chains below come from one sample, sequenced in a study of regulatory T cells in long-lasting Graves disease. Construction of TCR beta libraries relied on iRepertoire HTBI primers and on Arm-PCR targeting CDR3 regions. TCRdb itself ran the multiplex PCR reads through MiXCR, one entry per CDR3 protein. Altogether hundreds of thousands of distinct CDR3 sequences are present, roughly 15% being singletons, with the ten largest covering around a sixth. Time point specified: newly diagnosed GD, antithyroid drugs for less than 3 months. The TCR library used RNA extracted from PBMCs. The same sample was also used in a study of T cells in Graves' hyperthyroidism and ophthalmopathy.

The sample was peripheral blood mononuclear cells (PBMCs), taken at new diagnosis, from a patient treated with antithyroid drugs. These receptors all stem from a woman in her 30s with Graves disease.

In this sample, this clonotype turned up many times. This chain uses TRBV2 with TRBJ2-1, with D perhaps assigned TRBD1 or TRBD2 (7 bases each). V lost 4 bases and J lost 6, with 13 bases in between. Germline CDR1 is SNHLY and CDR2 is FYNNEI. The CDR3 length is 14 residues. The chain's CDR3 is CASSAGRDSNEQFF. The CDR3 DNA follows: TGTGCCAGCAGTGCGGGGAGGGACAGCAATGAGCAGTTCTTC.

The chain joins TRBV29-1 to TRBJ2-7; 9 bases fit TRBD2. The CDR3 is made up of 15 amino acids. The V gene end was trimmed by 7 bases and the J gene end by 3 bases; junction bases not matched to a gene: 13. Looked up from germline, CDR1 is SQVTM and CDR2 is ANQGSEA. This CDR3 is CSAAAQREVHYEQYF. For the CDR3, the DNA is TGCAGCGCCGCCGCCCAGCGGGAGGTACACTACGAGCAGTACTTC.